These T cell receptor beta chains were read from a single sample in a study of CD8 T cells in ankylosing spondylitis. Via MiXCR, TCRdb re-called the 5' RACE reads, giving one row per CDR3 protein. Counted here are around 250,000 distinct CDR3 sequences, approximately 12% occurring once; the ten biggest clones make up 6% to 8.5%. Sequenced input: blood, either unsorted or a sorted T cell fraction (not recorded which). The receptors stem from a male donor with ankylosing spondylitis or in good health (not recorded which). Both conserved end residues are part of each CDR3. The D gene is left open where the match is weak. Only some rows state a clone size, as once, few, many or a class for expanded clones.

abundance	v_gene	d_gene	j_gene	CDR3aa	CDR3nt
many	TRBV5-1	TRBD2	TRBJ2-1	CASSPGLAGISYNEQFF	TGCGCCAGCAGCCCTGGACTAGCGGGGATCTCCTATAATGAGCAGTTCTTC
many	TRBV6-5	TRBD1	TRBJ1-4	CASSWSTGEGEKLFF	TGTGCCAGCAGTTGGTCGACAGGGGAGGGTGAAAAACTGTTTTTT
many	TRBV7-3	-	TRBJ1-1	CASSQNYGTEAFF	TGTGCCAGCAGCCAAAATTATGGCACTGAAGCTTTCTTT
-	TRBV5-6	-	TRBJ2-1	CASSLEMAGTGHYLEQFF	TGTGCCAGCAGCTTGGAGATGGCCGGAACCGGACACTACCTTGAGCAGTTCTTC
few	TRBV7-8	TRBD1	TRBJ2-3	CASSWDSGDTQYF	TGTGCCAGCAGTTGGGACAGCGGAGATACGCAGTATTTT
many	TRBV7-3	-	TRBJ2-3	CASSLGGATRDTQYF	TGTGCCAGCAGCCTAGGAGGGGCCACACGAGATACGCAGTATTTT
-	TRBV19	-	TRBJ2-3	CASSAPQGSGTDTQYF	TGTGCCAGTAGTGCTCCGCAGGGCTCGGGGACAGATACGCAGTATTTT
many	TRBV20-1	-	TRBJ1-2	CSARQGLYGYTF	TGCAGTGCTAGACAGGGTCTGTATGGCTACACCTTC
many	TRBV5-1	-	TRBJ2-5	CARQYQETQYF	TGCGCCAGACAGTACCAAGAGACCCAGTACTTC
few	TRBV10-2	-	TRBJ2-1	CASGGNSYNEQFF	TGCGCCAGCGGGGGGAACTCCTACAATGAGCAGTTCTTC
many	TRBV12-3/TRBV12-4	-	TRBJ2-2	CASSFLGRDTGELFF	TGTGCCAGCAGCTTCTTGGGCAGGGACACCGGGGAGCTGTTTTTT
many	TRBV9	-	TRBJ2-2	CASSVVKNTGELFF	TGTGCCAGCAGCGTAGTCAAGAACACCGGGGAGCTGTTTTTT
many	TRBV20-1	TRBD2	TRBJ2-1	CSARDLSGSNVMNEQFF	TGCAGTGCTAGAGATTTGAGCGGGAGTAACGTAATGAATGAGCAGTTCTTC
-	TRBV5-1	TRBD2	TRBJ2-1	CASSLEQRGGVSEQFF	TGCGCCAGCAGCTTGGAACAGCGGGGGGGCGTTTCCGAGCAGTTCTTC
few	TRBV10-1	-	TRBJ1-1	CASSESRANTEAFF	TGCGCCAGCAGTGAGTCTCGGGCGAACACTGAAGCTTTCTTT
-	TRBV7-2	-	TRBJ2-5	CASSFQVDGRETQYF	TGTGCCAGCAGCTTTCAGGTCGATGGAAGGGAGACCCAGTACTTC
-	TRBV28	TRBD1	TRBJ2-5	CASRHTGGRETQYF	TGTGCCAGCAGACATACAGGGGGCCGAGAGACCCAGTACTTC
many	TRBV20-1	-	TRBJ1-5	CSAEGGGNQPQHF	TGCAGTGCTGAAGGGGGTGGCAATCAGCCCCAGCATTTT
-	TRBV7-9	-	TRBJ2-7	CASSPLFDEQYF	TGTGCCAGCAGCCCCCTCTTCGACGAGCAGTACTTC
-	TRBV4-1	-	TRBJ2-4	CASSLGGTDKNIQYF	TGCGCCAGCAGCCTCGGAGGGACAGATAAAAACATTCAGTACTTC
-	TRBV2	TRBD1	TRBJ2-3	CASSEGTGVRDTQYF	TGTGCCAGCAGTGAAGGGACAGGGGTGCGAGATACGCAGTATTTT
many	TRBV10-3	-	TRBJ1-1	CAIKLRADTEAFF	TGTGCCATCAAGTTAAGGGCGGACACTGAAGCTTTCTTT
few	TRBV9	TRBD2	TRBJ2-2	CASNRGDITGELFF	TGTGCCAGTAACCGGGGGGATATCACCGGGGAGCTGTTTTTT
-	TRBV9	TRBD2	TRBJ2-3	CASSVRNPRASAGAWTDTQYF	TGTGCCAGCAGCGTGCGGAACCCCCGGGCGTCAGCGGGGGCCTGGACAGATACGCAGTATTTT
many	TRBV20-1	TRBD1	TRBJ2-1	CSARAVGTGKFF	TGCAGTGCTAGAGCGGTAGGGACAGGGAAGTTCTTC
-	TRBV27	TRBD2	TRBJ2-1	CASSPLAGVGNEQFF	TGTGCCAGCAGTCCTCTAGCGGGAGTGGGTAATGAGCAGTTCTTC
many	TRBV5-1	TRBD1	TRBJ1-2	CASSFGTGANYGYTF	TGCGCCAGCAGCTTCGGGACAGGAGCTAACTATGGCTACACCTTC
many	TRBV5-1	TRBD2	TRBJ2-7	CASSGAGSYEQYF	TGCGCCAGCAGCGGAGCGGGGTCATACGAGCAGTACTTC
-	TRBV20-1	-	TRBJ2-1	CSASGRGTNEQFF	TGCAGTGCCAGCGGAAGAGGAACGAATGAGCAGTTCTTC
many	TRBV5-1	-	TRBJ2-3	CASSFTTDTQYF	TGCGCCAGCAGCTTCACCACAGATACGCAGTATTTT
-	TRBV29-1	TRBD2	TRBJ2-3	CSVEDWLYGTSLTDTQYF	TGCAGCGTTGAAGATTGGCTTTATGGGACTAGCCTCACAGATACGCAGTATTTT
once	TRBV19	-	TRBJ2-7	CASKLGSSYEQYF	TGTGCCAGTAAATTGGGGAGCTCCTACGAGCAGTACTTC
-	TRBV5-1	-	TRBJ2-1	CASSLVGGLSYNEQFF	TGCGCCAGCAGCTTGGTTGGGGGACTCTCCTACAATGAGCAGTTCTTC
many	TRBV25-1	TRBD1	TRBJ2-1	CASSEPGTDRSYNEQFF	TGTGCCAGCAGTGAACCCGGGACAGACCGCTCCTACAATGAGCAGTTCTTC
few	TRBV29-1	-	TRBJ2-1	CSATRGSSYNEQFF	TGCAGCGCAACCAGAGGCAGCTCCTACAATGAGCAGTTCTTC
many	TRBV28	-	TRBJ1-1	CASSVWSTGGGLNTEAFF	TGTGCCAGCAGCGTCTGGAGCACGGGGGGCGGCTTGAACACTGAAGCTTTCTTT
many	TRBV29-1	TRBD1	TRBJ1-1	CSAGTVMNTEAFF	TGCAGCGCGGGGACAGTTATGAACACTGAAGCTTTCTTT
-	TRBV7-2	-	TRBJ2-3	CASSLGSGSTDTQYF	TGTGCCAGCAGCTTAGGTAGCGGAAGCACAGATACGCAGTATTTT
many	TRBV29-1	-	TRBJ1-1	CSGHTNTEAFF	TGCAGCGGACACACGAACACTGAAGCTTTCTTT
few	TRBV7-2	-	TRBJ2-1	CASSSRGVYNEQFF	TGTGCCAGCAGCTCGCGGGGCGTGTACAATGAGCAGTTCTTC
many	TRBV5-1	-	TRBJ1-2	CASSLGIEGTGGYTF	TGCGCCAGCAGCTTGGGGATCGAAGGGACGGGGGGCTACACCTTC
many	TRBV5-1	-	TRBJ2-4	CASSLYSSGWLYF	TGCGCCAGCAGCTTGTATTCCTCAGGGTGGTTGTACTTC
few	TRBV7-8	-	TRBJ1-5	CASRLDLQGNQPQHF	TGTGCCAGCCGACTCGATCTACAGGGCAATCAGCCCCAGCATTTT
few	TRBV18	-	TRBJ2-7	CASSPDREAYEQYF	TGTGCCAGCTCACCAGACAGGGAGGCCTACGAGCAGTACTTC
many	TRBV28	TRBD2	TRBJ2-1	CASSSPHSGRAHRNEQFF	TGTGCCAGCAGTTCACCTCATAGCGGGAGGGCCCATAGGAATGAGCAGTTCTTC
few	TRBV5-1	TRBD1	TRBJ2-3	CASSLVRDRFTSTDTQYF	TGCGCCAGCAGCTTGGTCAGGGACAGATTTACTAGCACAGATACGCAGTATTTT
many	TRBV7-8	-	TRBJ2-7	CASSTRGGVGQYF	TGTGCCAGCAGCACTCGAGGGGGGGTTGGGCAGTACTTC
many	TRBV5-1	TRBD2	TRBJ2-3	CASSTGAGGGGTDTQYF	TGCGCCAGCAGCACCGGCGCGGGCGGGGGGGGTACAGATACGCAGTATTTT
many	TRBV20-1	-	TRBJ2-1	CSASRAGIGSYNEQFF	TGCAGTGCTAGTCGGGCCGGGATCGGCTCCTACAATGAGCAGTTCTTC
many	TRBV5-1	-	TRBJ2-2	CASSNRVGANTGELFF	TGCGCCAGCAGCAATCGGGTGGGGGCGAACACCGGGGAGCTGTTTTTT
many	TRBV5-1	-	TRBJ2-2	CASSREWELFF	TGCGCCAGCAGCCGGGAGTGGGAGCTGTTTTTT
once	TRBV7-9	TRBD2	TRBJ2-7	CASRHKLAGGPYEQYF	TGTGCCAGCAGGCATAAACTAGCGGGAGGGCCCTACGAGCAGTACTTC
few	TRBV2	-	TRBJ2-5	CASSEARDGTQYF	TGTGCCAGCAGTGAAGCGAGGGATGGGACCCAGTACTTC
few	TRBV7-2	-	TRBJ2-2	CASSLLSGPPSGELFF	TGTGCCAGCAGCTTATTGTCGGGACCTCCGTCCGGGGAGCTGTTTTTT
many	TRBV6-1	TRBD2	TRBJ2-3	CASSAVAGETDTQYF	TGTGCCAGCAGTGCCGTAGCGGGAGAGACCGATACGCAGTATTTT
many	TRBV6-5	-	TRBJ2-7	CASSYARGSYEQYF	TGTGCCAGCAGTTACGCGAGGGGTTCCTACGAGCAGTACTTC
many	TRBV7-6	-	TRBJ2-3	CASSLERAVTDTQYF	TGTGCCAGCAGCTTAGAGCGGGCGGTCACAGATACGCAGTATTTT
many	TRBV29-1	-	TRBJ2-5	CSVEARVVGETQYF	TGCAGCGTTGAAGCCCGGGTTGTCGGGGAGACCCAGTACTTC
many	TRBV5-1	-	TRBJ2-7	CASSLAADYEQYF	TGCGCCAGCAGCTTAGCAGCGGACTACGAGCAGTACTTC
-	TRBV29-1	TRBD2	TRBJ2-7	CSVEELAGGEQYF	TGCAGCGTTGAAGAACTAGCGGGAGGCGAGCAGTACTTC